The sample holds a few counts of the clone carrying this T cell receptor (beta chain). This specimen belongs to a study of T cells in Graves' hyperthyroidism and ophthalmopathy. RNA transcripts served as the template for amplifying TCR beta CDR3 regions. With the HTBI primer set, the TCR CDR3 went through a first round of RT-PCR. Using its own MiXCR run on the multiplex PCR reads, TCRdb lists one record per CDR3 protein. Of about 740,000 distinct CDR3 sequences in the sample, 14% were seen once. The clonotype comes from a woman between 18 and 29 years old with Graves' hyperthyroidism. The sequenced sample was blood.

Here the CDR3 DNA reads TGTGCCAGCAGCTTGAGGTCGGATCCCTCTATGAACACTGAAGCTTTCTTT. Translated: CASSLRSDPSMNTEAFF. The rearrangement links TRBV5-5 to TRBJ1-1; D call uncertain. V was trimmed by 1 base and J by 0 bases, leaving 16 bases between them. Germline V gene lookup returns CDR1 SGHKS and CDR2 YYEKEE (reference sequence). The CDR3 consists of 17 residues.